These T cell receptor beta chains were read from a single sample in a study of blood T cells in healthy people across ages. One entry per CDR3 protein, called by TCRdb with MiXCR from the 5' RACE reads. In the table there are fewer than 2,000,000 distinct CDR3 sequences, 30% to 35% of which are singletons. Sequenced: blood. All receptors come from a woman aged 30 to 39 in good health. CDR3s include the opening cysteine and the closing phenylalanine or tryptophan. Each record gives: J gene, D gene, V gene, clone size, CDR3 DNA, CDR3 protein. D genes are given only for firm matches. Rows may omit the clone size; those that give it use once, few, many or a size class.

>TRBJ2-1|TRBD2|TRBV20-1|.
TGCAGTGCTTCGCCGACTAGCGGGAACAATGAGCAGTTCTTC
CSASPTSGNNEQFF
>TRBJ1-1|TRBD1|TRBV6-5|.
TGTGCCAGCAGTTACTCGTTTCAGGGGGCAGGTAAGAACACTGAAGCTTTCTTT
CASSYSFQGAGKNTEAFF
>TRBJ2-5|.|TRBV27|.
TGTGCCAGCAGTTTATTAACCGGTGGGGTTTCAGAGACCCAGTACTTC
CASSLLTGGVSETQYF
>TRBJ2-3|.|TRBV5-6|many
TGTGCCAGCAGCTTGTGGAGGGGGGGGGGCACAGATACGCAGTATTTT
CASSLWRGGGTDTQYF
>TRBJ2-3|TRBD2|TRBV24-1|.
TGTGCCACCAGTGGAAGCGGGAGGTACACAGATACGCAGTATTTT
CATSGSGRYTDTQYF
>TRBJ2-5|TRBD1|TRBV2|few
TGTGCCAGCAGTGTACAGACAGGGCCGGGGGAGACCCAGTACTTC
CASSVQTGPGETQYF
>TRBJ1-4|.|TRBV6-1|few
TGTGCCAGCAGCCCGGGACATGCAACTAATGAAAAACTGTTTTTT
CASSPGHATNEKLFF
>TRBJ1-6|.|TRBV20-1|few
TGCAGTGCCCGTGGGTGGGACATATATAATTCACCCCTCCACTTT
CSARGWDIYNSPLHF
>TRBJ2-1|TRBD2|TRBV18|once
TGTGCCAGCTCACCACCAAGACTAGCGGGGCTAAATGAGCAGTTCTTC
CASSPPRLAGLNEQFF
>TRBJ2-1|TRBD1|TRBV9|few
TGTGCCAGCAGTGGAAGAACGACAGGGCGGAACAATGAGCAGTTCTTC
CASSGRTTGRNNEQFF
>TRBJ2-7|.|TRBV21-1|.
TGTGCCAACAGCAAAGAGGTATACATACGCTACGAGCAGTACTTC
CANSKEVYIRYEQYF
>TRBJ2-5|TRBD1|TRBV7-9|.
TGTGCCAGCAGCATGGGACAGAACAAAGAGACCCAGTACTTC
CASSMGQNKETQYF
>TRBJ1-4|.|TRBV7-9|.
TGTGCCAGCAGCCCGGGACCTCATGATAATGAAAAACTGTTTTTT
CASSPGPHDNEKLFF
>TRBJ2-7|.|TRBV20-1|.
TGCAGTGCTACCACAGGGACCGAGCAGTACTTC
CSATTGTEQYF
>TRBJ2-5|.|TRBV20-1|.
TGCAGTGCTAGCTTCCTGGAGACCCAGTACTTC
CSASFLETQYF
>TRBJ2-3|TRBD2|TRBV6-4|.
TGTGCCAGCAACCTGGGACTAGCAGGAGATACGCAGTATTTT
CASNLGLAGDTQYF
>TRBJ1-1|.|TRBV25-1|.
TGTGCCAGCAGCGTGACAGGAGTAAACACTGAAGCTTTCTTT
CASSVTGVNTEAFF
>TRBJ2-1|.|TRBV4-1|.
TGCGCCAGCAGCCAAGGACCGGGGGATTACAATGAGCAGTTCTTC
CASSQGPGDYNEQFF
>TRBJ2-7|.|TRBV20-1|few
TGCAGTGCACCTAGCGTGTCGTCCTACGAGCAGTACTTC
CSAPSVSSYEQYF
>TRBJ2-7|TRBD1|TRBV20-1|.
TGCAGTGCTAGAGGGGACAGGACAGGGCCTCTCTACGAGCAGTACTTC
CSARGDRTGPLYEQYF
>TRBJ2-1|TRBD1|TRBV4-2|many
TGCGCCAGCAGCCAAGCGGGACAGGGGTACAATGAGCAGTTCTTC
CASSQAGQGYNEQFF
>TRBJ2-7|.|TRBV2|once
TGTGCCAGCCGAGGACCCGTTGGGGAGAACTCCTACGAGCAGTACTTC
CASRGPVGENSYEQYF
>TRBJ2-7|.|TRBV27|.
TGTGCCAGCAGTCCATCGGGGTTTCGGTACGAGCAGTACTTC
CASSPSGFRYEQYF